This T cell receptor beta chain was obtained from a study of blood T cell repertoires in COVID-19. Across the whole study: Samples came from the United States, Italy and Spain, spanning acute and convalescent COVID-19.

V dropped 5 bases and J dropped 6; count of bases not matched to a gene: 4. CDR3 length: 13 residues. Germline loops: CDR1 MNHEY, CDR2 SMNVEV (reference sequence). The repertoire was sequenced with immunoSEQ multiplex PCR; TCRdb's copy has only in-frame clones and lacks some. Among over 200,000 clones, about 86% were seen once, and the ten largest hold around 9.3%. Sequenced material: PBMCs or T cells enriched from blood (not recorded which). This chain uses TRBV27 with TRBJ2-1, with 7 bases that match TRBD2. The sequence was obtained from a woman between 50 and 59 years old with acute COVID-19. DNA for the CDR3: TGTGCCAGCAGTACTTGGGGGGGCAATGAGCAGTTCTTC. This gives the protein CASSTWGGNEQFF.